A single sample is the source of the 21 T cell receptor beta chains below, sequenced in a study of PD-L1 blockade in urothelial cancer. Time point specified: peripheral blood 6 weeks after treatment start. Generated by immunoSEQ multiplex PCR, the TCRdb table keeps only in-frame clones and is missing some. Here the sample spans about 130,000 clones, about 84% being singletons. This specimen consisted of PBMCs, obtained around atezolizumab (anti-PD-L1) treatment. The receptors derive from a man between 45 and 60 years old with urothelial cancer.

The chain joins TRBV25-1 to TRBJ1-1; 7 positions match TRBD1. Looked up from germline, CDR1 is MGHDK and CDR2 is SYGVNS. J gave up 4 bases and V 5 bases, and 7 bases lay outside the gene matches. The CDR3 spans 14 residues. CDR3 in amino acids: CASSYQTGFTEAFF. CDR3 nucleotide sequence: TGTGCCAGCAGTTACCAGACAGGGTTCACTGAAGCTTTCTTT.

The chain uses TRBV28 and TRBJ1-6; D perhaps matches TRBD1 (5 bases). The CDR3 is 16 residues long. The germline V gene encodes CDR1 MDHEN and CDR2 SYDVKM. V was trimmed by 5 bases and J by 10 bases, leaving 21 bases between them. Written as DNA, the CDR3 is TGTGCCAGCAGTCACATACCAGGGAGGAGGGACTCACCCCTCCACTTT. Translating it yields CASSHIPGRRDSPLHF.

As for this clone: One end of the junction does not line up with germline, which may come from a read error. The V call is TRBV7-7, the J call TRBJ2-5; 9 bases agree with TRBD2. The CDR3 has 15 residues. The V gene's germline CDR1 is SSHAT and CDR2 FNYEAQ (reference sequence). CDR3 residues: CASSLAGVGQETQYF. DNA of the CDR3: TGTGCTAGCAGCTTAGCGGGAGTTGGCCAAGAGACCCAGTACTTC.

The chain has TRBV11-2 and TRBJ2-7; 12 bases map to TRBD2. Germline V gene sequence: CDR1 SGHAT, CDR2 FQNNGV. V lost 4 bases and J lost 5; bases outside the gene matches: 9. The CDR3 loop spans 16 amino acids. CDR3 residues: CASSSWTRLAGDEQYF. CDR3 nucleotides: TGTGCCAGCAGCTCATGGACTCGACTAGCGGGAGACGAGCAGTACTTC.

This rearrangement joins TRBV6-1 to TRBJ1-2; 8 bases are shared with TRBD1. With V trimmed by 6 bases and J by 4 bases, 7 bases remained unmatched. Germline CDR1 and CDR2: MNHNS and SASEGT. CDR3 length: 14 residues. In nucleotides, the CDR3 is TGTGCCAGCAGATCGGGACAGGCGGGCTATGGCTACACCTTC. Translating gives CASRSGQAGYGYTF.

The V and J genes are TRBV6-6 and TRBJ2-7; 7 nucleotides agree with TRBD2. Looked up from germline, CDR1 is MNHNY and CDR2 is SVGAGI (reference sequence). V was clipped by 5 bases and J by 7 bases; unmatched bases: 8. The CDR3 contains 13 residues. The CDR3 reads CASSPRGEEEQYF. CDR3 nucleotides: TGTGCCAGCAGTCCCCGGGGGGAAGAGGAGCAGTACTTC.

The rearrangement links TRBV19 to TRBJ2-7, with a possible D match to TRBD1 (6 bases). The CDR3 sequence is 13 residues long. Germline V CDR1 and CDR2: LNHDA, SQIVND (reference sequence). V lost 5 bases and J 6 bases, leaving 14 bases between the germline ends. In DNA, the CDR3 is TGTGCCAGTAGTGGGAACAGGGTCGCCGAGCAGTACTTC. Amino acid sequence: CASSGNRVAEQYF.

The CDR3 sequence is CATQRVSSQETQYF. As DNA, the CDR3 is TGTGCCACCCAGCGGGTTTCGAGCCAAGAGACCCAGTACTTC. The V gene is TRBV10-3, the J gene TRBJ2-5; possibly TRBD2 for D (6 bases). The CDR3 is 14 residues long. Germline loops: CDR1 ENHRY, CDR2 SYGVKD. V lost 10 bases and J 1 base, leaving 16 bases between the germline ends.

The V and J genes are TRBV4-2 and TRBJ2-7; 12 nucleotides agree with TRBD2. CDR1 and CDR2 from the germline V gene are LGHNA and YNFKEQ. The CDR3 totals 16 residues. After removal of 2 bases from V and 3 bases from J, the junction contained 5 bases not matched to a gene. CDR3 DNA: TGTGCCAGCAGCCAAAGTCTAGCGGGAGGGAACTACGAGCAGTACTTC. Translating gives CASSQSLAGGNYEQYF.

This clone was found once. The chain couples TRBV4-1 to TRBJ2-1, with D maybe TRBD2 (6 bases). V lost 0 bases and J lost 2, with 14 bases in between. Germline CDR1 and CDR2: MGHRA and YSYEKL. This CDR3 is built from 17 residues. CDR3 region: CASSQDQRARTYNEQFF. DNA for the CDR3: TGCGCCAGCAGCCAAGATCAGCGGGCCCGCACCTACAATGAGCAGTTCTTC.

J is TRBJ1-5 and V is TRBV30; D might be TRBD1 (5 bases). The CDR3 runs to 13 residues. Germline loops: CDR1 GTSNPN, CDR2 SVGIG (reference sequence). Trimming removed 3 bases at V and 4 bases at J, with 10 bases between. CDR3 sequence: CAWSQDRNQPQHF. For the CDR3, the DNA is TGTGCCTGGAGCCAAGACAGAAATCAGCCCCAGCATTTT.

The chain joins TRBV28 to TRBJ1-5; no definite D call. Trimming removed 5 bases from V and 0 bases from J, with 8 bases in between. Germline assignment: CDR1 MDHEN and CDR2 SYDVKM. The length of the CDR3 is 14 residues. CDR3 sequence reads: CASSAGHSNQPQHF. CDR3 in DNA: TGTGCCAGCAGTGCAGGCCATAGCAATCAGCCCCAGCATTTT.

The chain couples TRBV11-2 to TRBJ2-5; unclear D gene. From germline, CDR1 is SGHAT and CDR2 FQNNGV. The CDR3 loop spans 13 amino acids. With 5 bases removed from V and 5 bases from J, the gap between germline ends came to 12 bases. For the CDR3, the DNA is TGTGCCAGCAGCACGGTTATTCGCGAGACCCAGTACTTC. It specifies CASSTVIRETQYF. The full variable domain, with the rest looked up from reference TRBV11-2 and TRBJ2-5, is EAGVAQSPRYKIIEKRQSVAFWCNPISGHATLYWYQQILGQGPKLLIQFQNNGVVDDSQLPKDRFSAERLKGVDSTLKIQPAKLEDSAVYLCASSTVIRETQYFGPGTRLLVL.

The J gene is TRBJ1-2, the V gene TRBV11-2; D is unresolved. The CDR3 length is 14 residues. V gave up 0 bases and J gave up 7 bases, with 12 bases separating them. Germline-derived CDR1 and CDR2 are SGHAT and FQNNGV. CDR3 loop: CASSLDIRVSGYTF. In DNA, the CDR3 is TGTGCCAGCAGCTTAGATATACGGGTTTCTGGCTACACCTTC.

The CDR3 spells CASSQDLAGETQYF. Here the CDR3 DNA reads TGTGCCAGCAGCCAAGATCTCGCAGGGGAGACCCAGTACTTC. The chain employs TRBV14 and TRBJ2-5, with D maybe TRBD1 (5 bases). Per the germline V gene, CDR1 is SGHDN and CDR2 is FVKESK. CDR3 size: 14 residues. The ends were cut back, 0 bases at V and 5 bases at J, with 10 bases in the middle.

J is TRBJ2-7 and V is TRBV9; weak D call: TRBD2 (5 bases). Trimming pared 2 bases from V and 0 bases from J, leaving 9 bases between. CDR1 and CDR2 (germline): SGDLS, YYNGEE. This CDR3 is 14 amino acids long. CDR3 sequence reads: CASSVTTNSYEQYF. CDR3 DNA sequence: TGTGCCAGCAGCGTGACTACAAACTCCTACGAGCAGTACTTC.

This clone was observed a single time. The genes are TRBV10-1 and TRBJ1-4, with D tentatively TRBD1 (6 bases). This CDR3 contains 17 residues. The V gene's germline CDR1 is WNHNN and CDR2 SYGVQD (reference sequence). V was cut by 8 bases and J by 4 bases, with 23 bases left in between. The CDR3 loop reads CASRQGSCGRVNEKLFF. The CDR3 DNA is TGCGCCAGCCGGCAGGGGTCCTGCGGACGAGTTAATGAAAAACTGTTTTTT.

This clone was seen once. The rearrangement links TRBV30 to TRBJ2-2, with D perhaps matching TRBD1 (5 bases). Germline CDR1 and CDR2: GTSNPN and SVGIG (reference sequence). Trimming stripped 8 bases from V and 6 bases from J, with 10 bases between. The CDR3 contains 11 residues. The CDR3 DNA follows: TGTGCCGGCTCAGGGTCCGGGGAGCTGTTTTTT. Protein: CAGSGSGELFF.

Details on this clone: This sample also contains other DNA sequences that code for the same CDR3. This chain links TRBV18 with TRBJ2-2, with D tentatively TRBD1 (5 bases). V lost 3 bases to trimming and J lost 5 bases, with 7 bases between them. Germline V gene lookup returns CDR1 KGHSH and CDR2 LQKENI. This CDR3 contains 13 residues. The CDR3 sequence: CASSPSGTGELFF. The CDR3 coding sequence is TGTGCCAGCTCACCGTCAGGGACCGGGGAGCTGTTTTTT.

The chain is built from TRBV7-9 and TRBJ2-4; 8 positions match TRBD1. The CDR3 length is 16 residues. The junction had 7 bases not matched to a gene; V was cut back by 4 bases and J by 2 bases. Germline lookup yields CDR1 SEHNR and CDR2 FQNEAQ (reference sequence). The CDR3 sequence: CASSSWTGPSKNIQYF. CDR3 sequence (DNA): TGTGCCAGCAGCTCCTGGACAGGGCCGTCCAAAAACATTCAGTACTTC.

At least ten counts were recorded for this clone. This chain links TRBV5-5 with TRBJ1-4, with 7 nucleotides matching TRBD1. This CDR3 spans 13 amino acids. Losses at the gene ends were 8 bases for V and 6 bases for J; bases not matched to a gene: 7. Germline CDR1 reads SGHKS; CDR2 reads YYEKEE (reference sequence). The CDR3 sequence: CARGTVPDEKLFF. CDR3 nucleotide sequence: TGTGCCAGGGGGACAGTCCCGGATGAAAAACTGTTTTTT.